A selection of T cell receptor beta chains follows, all from one sample in a study of graft-versus-host responses after intestinal transplantation. TCRdb's table, derived via immunoSEQ multiplex PCR, lists solely in-frame clones and lacks some. The sample carries just under 30,000 clones, about 80% recorded once. Here the sequenced sample was ileum tissue, taken 98 days after intestinal transplantation. Receptors originate from a human patient who received an intestinal transplant, so some T cells may come from the graft donor. Both conserved end residues are part of each CDR3. A D gene is named only where the DNA matches it firmly.

>TRBV30|-|TRBJ2-3
CAWSVIGAASDTQYF
TGTGCCTGGAGTGTAATCGGGGCCGCTTCGGATACGCAGTATTTT
>TRBV7-3|TRBD2|TRBJ2-4
CASRGRSVAKNIQYF
TGTGCCAGCCGCGGGAGGAGTGTAGCCAAAAACATTCAGTACTTC
>TRBV6-1|TRBD2|TRBJ2-7
CASSPETSGGYEQYF
TGTGCCAGCAGCCCGGAGACTAGCGGGGGGTACGAGCAGTACTTC
>TRBV11-1|-|TRBJ2-2
CASSLDSDARTGELFF
TGTGCCAGCAGCTTAGATTCAGATGCCCGGACCGGGGAGCTGTTTTTT
>TRBV13|-|TRBJ2-3
CASTSNDGRTDTQYF
TGTGCCAGCACCTCCAATGACGGTCGCACAGATACGCAGTATTTT
>TRBV5-5|-|TRBJ2-1
CASSFSQGRKDSEQFF
TGTGCCAGCAGCTTCTCACAGGGTCGGAAGGATAGTGAGCAGTTCTTC
>TRBV6-6|-|TRBJ1-6
CASRRRGSSPLHF
TGTGCCAGCAGACGGCGGGGGAGTTCACCCCTCCACTTT
>TRBV29-1|-|TRBJ2-3
CSVGTSGTDTQYF
TGCAGCGTCGGGACATCTGGCACAGATACGCAGTATTTT
>TRBV4-1|-|TRBJ1-2
CASSQGREGYGYTF
TGCGCCAGCAGCCAAGGTAGGGAGGGCTATGGCTACACCTTC
>TRBV5-6|-|TRBJ2-1
CASSFLGEQFF
TGTGCCAGCAGCTTTTTAGGTGAGCAGTTCTTC
>TRBV9|-|TRBJ1-1
CASSSFLGGLGNTEAFF
TGTGCCAGCAGCTCCTTTTTGGGGGGGCTTGGAAACACTGAAGCTTTCTTT
>TRBV5-6|-|TRBJ1-2
CASSLRGRRGLGGYTF
TGTGCCAGCAGCTTACGGGGGCGCAGAGGTCTGGGAGGCTACACCTTC
>TRBV28|-|TRBJ2-7
CASGENVGEQYF
TGTGCCAGCGGGGAAAATGTAGGGGAGCAGTACTTC
>TRBV16|-|TRBJ2-1
CASSQSVSGRYNEQFF
TGTGCCAGCAGCCAATCGGTCAGCGGCAGATACAATGAGCAGTTCTTC
>TRBV29-1|-|TRBJ2-4
CSVVTGQEVKNIQYF
TGCAGCGTTGTTACGGGGCAGGAGGTGAAAAACATTCAGTACTTC
>TRBV2|TRBD1|TRBJ2-1
CASSAGQGYNEQFF
TGTGCCAGCAGTGCCGGACAGGGGTACAATGAGCAGTTCTTC